The rows below give T cell receptor beta chains drawn from one sample of a study of blood T cell repertoires in COVID-19. Data came from immunoSEQ multiplex PCR; TCRdb stores just in-frame clones and leaves some out. The sample yields 150,000 to 200,000 clones, around 90% seen once. The specimen sequenced was peripheral blood. The source is a human donor in a cohort sampled during active COVID-19. Each CDR3 is given without its conserved first and last residue. The order of the fields is V gene, CDR3 protein.

V: TRBV27; CDR3: ASSLSSLAGVNEQF
V: TRBV5-4; CDR3: ASSQQGRMVTGELF
V: TRBV7-2; CDR3: ASSSAGGSLPYEQY
V: TRBV7-2; CDR3: ASSLRLAGHTGELF
V: TRBV6-1; CDR3: ASSESGITEAF
V: TRBV10-2; CDR3: ASSVLGLAGGLPETQY
V: TRBV3-1/TRBV3-2; CDR3: ASSQWTFSQGRHGYT
V: TRBV2; CDR3: ASTEPRAGVTDTQY
V: TRBV7-8; CDR3: ATGQGGKTEAF
V: TRBV27; CDR3: ASSFSGYNEQF
V: TRBV10-3; CDR3: AISESLGLFLY
V: TRBV19; CDR3: ASSKRQGYT
V: TRBV2; CDR3: ASSELRAGGLNEQF
V: TRBV27; CDR3: ASSLSTGEKSYEQY
V: TRBV20-1; CDR3: SASTATVYGYT
V: TRBV30; CDR3: AWSVRGSVFGYT
V: TRBV6-1; CDR3: ASSEQQVVPLH